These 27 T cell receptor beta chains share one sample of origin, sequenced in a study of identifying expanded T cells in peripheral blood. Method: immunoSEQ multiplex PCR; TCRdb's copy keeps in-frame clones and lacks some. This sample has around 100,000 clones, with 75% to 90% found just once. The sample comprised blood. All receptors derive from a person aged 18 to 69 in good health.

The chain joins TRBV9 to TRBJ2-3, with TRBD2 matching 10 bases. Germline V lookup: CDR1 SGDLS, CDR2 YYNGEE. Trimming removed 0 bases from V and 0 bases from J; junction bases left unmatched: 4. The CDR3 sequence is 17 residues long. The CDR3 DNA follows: TGTGCCAGCAGCGTAGCAGGACTAGCGGCTAGCACAGATACGCAGTATTTT. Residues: CASSVAGLAASTDTQYF. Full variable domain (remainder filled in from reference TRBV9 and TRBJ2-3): DSGVTQTPKHLITATGQRVTLRCSPRSGDLSVYWYQQSLDQGLQFLIQYYNGEERAKGNILERFSAQQFPDLHSELNLSSLELGDSALYFCASSVAGLAASTDTQYFGPGTRLTVL.

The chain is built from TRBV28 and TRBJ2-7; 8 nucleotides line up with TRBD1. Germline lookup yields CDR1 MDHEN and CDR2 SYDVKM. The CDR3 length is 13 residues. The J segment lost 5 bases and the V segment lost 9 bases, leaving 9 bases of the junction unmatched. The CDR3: CARGAGGVHEQYF. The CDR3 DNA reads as TGTGCCAGGGGAGCAGGGGGCGTCCACGAGCAGTACTTC. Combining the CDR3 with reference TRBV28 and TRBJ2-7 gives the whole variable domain DVKVTQSSRYLVKRTGEKVFLECVQDMDHENMFWYRQDPGLGLRLIYFSYDVKMKEKGDIPEGYSVSREKKERFSLILESASTNQTSMYLCARGAGGVHEQYFGPGTRLTVT.

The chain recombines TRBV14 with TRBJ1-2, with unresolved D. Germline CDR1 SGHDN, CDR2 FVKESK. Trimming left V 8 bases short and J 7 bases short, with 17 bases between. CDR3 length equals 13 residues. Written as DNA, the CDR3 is TGTGCCAGCGCCCGGGCCCGGGGAAGTGGCTACACCTTC. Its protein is CASARARGSGYTF.

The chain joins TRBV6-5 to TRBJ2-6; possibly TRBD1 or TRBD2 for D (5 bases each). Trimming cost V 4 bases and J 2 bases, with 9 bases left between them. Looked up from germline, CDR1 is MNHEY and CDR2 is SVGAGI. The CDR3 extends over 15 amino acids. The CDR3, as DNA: TGTGCCAGCAGTTTGGGGGTTACTGGGGCCAACGTCCTGACTTTC. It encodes CASSLGVTGANVLTF.

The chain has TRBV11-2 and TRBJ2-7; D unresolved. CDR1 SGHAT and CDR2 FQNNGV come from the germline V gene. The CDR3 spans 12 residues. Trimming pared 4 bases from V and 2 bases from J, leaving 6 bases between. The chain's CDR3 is CASSSLTYEQYF. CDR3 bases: TGTGCCAGCAGCTCCTTAACCTACGAGCAGTACTTC.

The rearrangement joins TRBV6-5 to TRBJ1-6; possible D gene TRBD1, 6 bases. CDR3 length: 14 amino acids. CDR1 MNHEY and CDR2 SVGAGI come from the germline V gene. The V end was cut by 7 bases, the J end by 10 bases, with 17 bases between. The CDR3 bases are TGTGCCAGCAATAAAAGGGGGTCGTCATCACCCCTCCACTTT. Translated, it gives CASNKRGSSSPLHF.

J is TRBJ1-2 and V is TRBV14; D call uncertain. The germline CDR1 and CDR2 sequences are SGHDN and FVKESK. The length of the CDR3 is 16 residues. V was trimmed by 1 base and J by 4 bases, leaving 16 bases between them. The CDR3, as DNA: TGTGCCAGCAGCCAAGGCCCCTGGCAGAAGATCTATGGCTACACCTTC. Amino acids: CASSQGPWQKIYGYTF.

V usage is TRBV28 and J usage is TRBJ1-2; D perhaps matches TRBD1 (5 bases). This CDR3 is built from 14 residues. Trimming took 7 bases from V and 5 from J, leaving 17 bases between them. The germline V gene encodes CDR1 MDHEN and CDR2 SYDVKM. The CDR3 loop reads CASTSRGSKYGYTF. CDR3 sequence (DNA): TGTGCCAGCACCTCCCGGGGCAGCAAGTATGGCTACACCTTC.

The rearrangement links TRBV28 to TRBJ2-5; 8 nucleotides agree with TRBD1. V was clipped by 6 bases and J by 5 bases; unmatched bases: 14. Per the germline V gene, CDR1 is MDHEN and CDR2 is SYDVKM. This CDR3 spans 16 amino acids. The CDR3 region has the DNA TGTGCCAGCAGACCTCCGAGGCAGGGGGCGCGGGAGACCCAGTACTTC. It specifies CASRPPRQGARETQYF. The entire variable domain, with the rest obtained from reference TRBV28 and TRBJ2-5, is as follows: DVKVTQSSRYLVKRTGEKVFLECVQDMDHENMFWYRQDPGLGLRLIYFSYDVKMKEKGDIPEGYSVSREKKERFSLILESASTNQTSMYLCASRPPRQGARETQYFGPGTRLLVL.

The CDR3 loop is CASRGGGYTF. Written as DNA, the CDR3 is TGTGCCAGCAGGGGGGGCGGCTACACCTTC. J is TRBJ1-2 and V is TRBV2, with D tentatively TRBD1 (6 bases). The CDR3 covers 10 residues. Germline V gene sequence: CDR1 SNHLY, CDR2 FYNNEI. Trimming took off 6 bases at V and 8 bases at J, with 7 bases between the two ends.

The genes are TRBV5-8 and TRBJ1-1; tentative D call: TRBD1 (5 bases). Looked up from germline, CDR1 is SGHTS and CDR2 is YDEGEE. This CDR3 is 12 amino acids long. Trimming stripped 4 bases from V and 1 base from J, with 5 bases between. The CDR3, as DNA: TGTGCCAGCAGCGGGACGAACACTGAAGCTTTCTTT. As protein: CASSGTNTEAFF.

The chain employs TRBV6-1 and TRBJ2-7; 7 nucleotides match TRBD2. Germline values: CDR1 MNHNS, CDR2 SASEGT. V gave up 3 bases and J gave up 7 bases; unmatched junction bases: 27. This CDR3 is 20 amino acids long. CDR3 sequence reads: CASSDLFFSDRGVPFGEQYF. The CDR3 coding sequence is TGTGCCAGCAGTGACCTCTTTTTCTCGGATCGGGGGGTGCCCTTCGGGGAGCAGTACTTC.

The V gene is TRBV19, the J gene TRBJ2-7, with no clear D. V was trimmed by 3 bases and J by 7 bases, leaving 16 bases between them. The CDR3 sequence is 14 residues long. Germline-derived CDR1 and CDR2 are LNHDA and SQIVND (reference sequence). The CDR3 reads CASSMGLRQEEQYF. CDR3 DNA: TGTGCCAGTAGTATGGGCCTACGTCAGGAAGAGCAGTACTTC.

CDR3 in DNA: TGTGCCAGCGGACGGGGGATCGAGCAGTACTTC. Translation gives CASGRGIEQYF. J is TRBJ2-7 and V is TRBV11-2; D may be TRBD2 (6 bases). Germline loops: CDR1 SGHAT, CDR2 FQNNGV. This CDR3 comprises 11 residues. V was trimmed by 8 bases and J by 6 bases, leaving 11 bases between them.

The CDR3 bases are TGTGCCATCAGTGAGGGAGCGGCCGGGGAGCTGTTTTTT. Protein sequence: CAISEGAAGELFF. The rearrangement links TRBV10-3 to TRBJ2-2, with D possibly being TRBD2 (5 bases). Trimming removed 2 bases at V and 6 bases at J, with 7 bases between. CDR1 and CDR2 (germline): ENHRY, SYGVKD. CDR3 length equals 13 residues.

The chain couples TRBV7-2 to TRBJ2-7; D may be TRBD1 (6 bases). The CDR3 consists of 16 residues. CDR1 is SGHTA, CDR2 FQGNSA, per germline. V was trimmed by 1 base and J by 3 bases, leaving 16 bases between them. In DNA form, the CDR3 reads TGTGCCAGCAGCTTAGGCCCCAGGGGAGAGGGCTACGAGCAGTACTTC. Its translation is CASSLGPRGEGYEQYF.

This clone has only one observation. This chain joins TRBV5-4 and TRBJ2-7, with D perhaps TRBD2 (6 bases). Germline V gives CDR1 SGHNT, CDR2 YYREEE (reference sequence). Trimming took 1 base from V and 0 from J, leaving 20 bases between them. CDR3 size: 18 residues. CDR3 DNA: TGTGCCAGCAGCTTGAGGGGACTTGGCCCCGTGGGCTCCTACGAGCAGTACTTC. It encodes CASSLRGLGPVGSYEQYF.

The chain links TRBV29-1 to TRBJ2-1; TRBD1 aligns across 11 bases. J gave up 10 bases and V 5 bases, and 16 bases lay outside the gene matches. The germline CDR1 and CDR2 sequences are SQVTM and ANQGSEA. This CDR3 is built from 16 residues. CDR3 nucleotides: TGCAGCGTTTCTACTTCCGGAGGACAGGGGGCGGGGGAGCAGTTCTTC. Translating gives CSVSTSGGQGAGEQFF.

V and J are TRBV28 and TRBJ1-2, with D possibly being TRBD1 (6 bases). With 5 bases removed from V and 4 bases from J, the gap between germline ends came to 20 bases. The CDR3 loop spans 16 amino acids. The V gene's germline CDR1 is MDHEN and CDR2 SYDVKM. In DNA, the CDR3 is TGTGCCAGCAGTGACCGGGACAACCCTGGCGGCTATGGCTACACCTTC. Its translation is CASSDRDNPGGYGYTF.

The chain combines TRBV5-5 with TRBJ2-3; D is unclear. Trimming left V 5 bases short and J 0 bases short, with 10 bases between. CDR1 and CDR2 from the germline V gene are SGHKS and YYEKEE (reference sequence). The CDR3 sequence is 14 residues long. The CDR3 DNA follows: TGTGCCAGCAGGAATAGCCCTAGCACAGATACGCAGTATTTT. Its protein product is CASRNSPSTDTQYF.

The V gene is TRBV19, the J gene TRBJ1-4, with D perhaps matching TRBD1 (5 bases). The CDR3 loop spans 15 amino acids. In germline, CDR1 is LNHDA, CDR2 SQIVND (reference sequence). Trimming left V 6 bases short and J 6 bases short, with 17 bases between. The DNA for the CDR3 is TGTGCCAGTAGGCCTCACGGGACCAGCGATGAAAAACTGTTTTTT. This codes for CASRPHGTSDEKLFF.

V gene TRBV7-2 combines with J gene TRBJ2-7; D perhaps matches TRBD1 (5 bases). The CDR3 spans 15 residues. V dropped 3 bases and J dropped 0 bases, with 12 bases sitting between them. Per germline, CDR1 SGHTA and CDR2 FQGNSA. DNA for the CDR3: TGTGCCAGCAGCTTGGCCAAGGGGTACTCCTACGAGCAGTACTTC. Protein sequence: CASSLAKGYSYEQYF.

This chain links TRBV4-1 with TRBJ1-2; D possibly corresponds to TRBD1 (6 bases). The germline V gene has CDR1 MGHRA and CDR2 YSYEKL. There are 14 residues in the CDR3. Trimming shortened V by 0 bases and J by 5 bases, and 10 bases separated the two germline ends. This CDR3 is CASSQDTGSYGYTF. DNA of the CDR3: TGCGCCAGCAGCCAAGACACAGGGTCATATGGCTACACCTTC.

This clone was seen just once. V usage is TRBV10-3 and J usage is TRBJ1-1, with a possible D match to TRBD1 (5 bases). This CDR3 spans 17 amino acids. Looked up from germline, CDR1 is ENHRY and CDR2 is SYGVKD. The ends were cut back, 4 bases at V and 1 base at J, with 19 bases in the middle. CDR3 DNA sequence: TGTGCCATCAGTGCGAACCCCGGTAGGGGCAAGAACACTGAAGCTTTCTTT. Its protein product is CAISANPGRGKNTEAFF.

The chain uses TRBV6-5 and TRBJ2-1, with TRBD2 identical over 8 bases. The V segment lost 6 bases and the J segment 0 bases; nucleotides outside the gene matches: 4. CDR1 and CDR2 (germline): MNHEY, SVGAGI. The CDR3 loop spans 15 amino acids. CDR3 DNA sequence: TGTGCCAGCAGCGGGGGGGGCTACTCCTACAATGAGCAGTTCTTC. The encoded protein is CASSGGGYSYNEQFF.

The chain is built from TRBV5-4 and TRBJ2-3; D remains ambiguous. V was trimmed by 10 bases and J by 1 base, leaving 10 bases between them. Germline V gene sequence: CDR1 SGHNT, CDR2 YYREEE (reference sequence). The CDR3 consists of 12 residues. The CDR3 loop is CAVREGTDTQYF. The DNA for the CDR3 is TGTGCCGTACGAGAGGGCACAGATACGCAGTATTTT.

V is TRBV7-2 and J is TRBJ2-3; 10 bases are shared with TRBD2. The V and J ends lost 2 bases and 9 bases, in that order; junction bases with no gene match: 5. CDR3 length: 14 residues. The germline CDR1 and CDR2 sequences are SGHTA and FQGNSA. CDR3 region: CASSLIAGGATQYF. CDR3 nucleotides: TGTGCCAGCAGCTTAATAGCGGGGGGTGCAACGCAGTATTTT.